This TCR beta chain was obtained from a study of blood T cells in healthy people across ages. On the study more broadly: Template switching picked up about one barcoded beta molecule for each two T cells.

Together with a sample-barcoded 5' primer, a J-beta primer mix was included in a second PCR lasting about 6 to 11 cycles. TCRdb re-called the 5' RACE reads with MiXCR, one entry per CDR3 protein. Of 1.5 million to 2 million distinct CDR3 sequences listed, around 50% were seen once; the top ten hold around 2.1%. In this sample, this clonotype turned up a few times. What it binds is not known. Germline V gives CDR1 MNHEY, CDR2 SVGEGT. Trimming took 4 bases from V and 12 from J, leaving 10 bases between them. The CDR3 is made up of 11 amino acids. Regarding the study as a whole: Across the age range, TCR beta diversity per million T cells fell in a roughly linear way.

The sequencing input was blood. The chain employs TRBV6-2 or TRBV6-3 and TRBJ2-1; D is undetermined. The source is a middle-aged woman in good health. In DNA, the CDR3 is TGTGCCAGCAGTTCCCTGCGAGGGCAGTTCTTC. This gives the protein CASSSLRGQFF.